Presented here are 8 T cell receptor beta chains from one specimen sequenced in a study of blood T cell repertoires in COVID-19. Sequencing used immunoSEQ multiplex PCR; TCRdb keeps in-frame clones, though not all of them. The table lists 250,000 or so clones, 85% to 90% of them singletons. The specimen sequenced was PBMCs or T cells enriched from blood (not recorded which). Receptors originate from a man aged 40-49 years who had recovered from COVID-19.

The chain carries TRBV27 and TRBJ1-2, with TRBD1 as a possible D gene (5 bases). The CDR3 totals 14 residues. Germline CDR1 MNHEY, CDR2 SMNVEV (reference sequence). V shed 0 bases and J shed 6 bases, with 11 bases lying between them. CDR3 residues: CASSLSGRANGYTF. In DNA, the CDR3 is TGTGCCAGCAGTTTATCAGGCAGGGCCAATGGCTACACCTTC.

This clone has only one observation. The chain combines TRBV5-4 with TRBJ2-7, with D maybe TRBD1 (5 bases). The CDR3 totals 12 residues. The germline V and J ends were trimmed by 2 bases and 6 bases, with 9 bases remaining between them. The germline gives CDR1 SGHNT, CDR2 YYREEE (reference sequence). CDR3: CASSFLGVEQYF. CDR3 DNA: TGTGCCAGCAGCTTCTTAGGGGTCGAGCAGTACTTC.

This sequence joins TRBV9 and TRBJ1-1; TRBD1 aligns across 11 bases. The CDR3 length is 17 residues. Trimming took 4 bases from V and 0 from J; bases not matched to a gene: 8. The germline V gene has CDR1 SGDLS and CDR2 YYNGEE. CDR3 nucleotides: TGTGCCAGCAGCCCTCGGACAGGGGGCCTAATGAACACTGAAGCTTTCTTT. It specifies CASSPRTGGLMNTEAFF.

The chain couples TRBV2 to TRBJ1-2; maybe TRBD1 (5 bases). This CDR3 is built from 13 residues. The ends were cut back, 5 bases at V and 4 bases at J, with 11 bases in the middle. Germline V gene sequence: CDR1 SNHLY, CDR2 FYNNEI. CDR3 sequence (DNA): TGTGCCAGCAGTTCGACAGAGATCTATGGCTACACCTTC. Amino acid sequence: CASSSTEIYGYTF.

As concerns this clone: In the same sample, other DNA sequences code for this CDR3. V usage is TRBV30 and J usage is TRBJ1-5, with a tentative D call TRBD1 (6 bases). V lost 0 bases and J 2 bases, leaving 8 bases between the germline ends. Looked up from germline, CDR1 is GTSNPN and CDR2 is SVGIG (reference sequence). This CDR3 has 14 residues. In nucleotides, the CDR3 is TGTGCCTGGAGTGTACCAGGGGGCAATCAGCCCCAGCATTTT. This translates into CAWSVPGGNQPQHF.

The V gene is TRBV6-5, the J gene TRBJ1-2; 7 nucleotides match TRBD1. From germline, CDR1 is MNHEY and CDR2 SVGAGI. Trimming removed 2 bases from V and 4 bases from J; junction bases left unmatched: 10. This CDR3 is 16 amino acids long. The CDR3 region is CASSYQTGEEGYGYTF. In nucleotides, the CDR3 is TGTGCCAGCAGTTACCAAACAGGGGAGGAGGGCTATGGCTACACCTTC.

The chain employs TRBV28 and TRBJ1-4, with D possibly matching TRBD1 (5 bases). Germline V gives CDR1 MDHEN, CDR2 SYDVKM. The CDR3 has 16 residues. V was pared by 6 bases and J by 0 bases, with 14 bases between. Written as DNA, the CDR3 is TGTGCCAGCAGCTCGGGGGGGAGGGCAACTAATGAAAAACTGTTTTTT. Translated, it gives CASSSGGRATNEKLFF.

CDR3 loop: CASSLDGRGEKLFF. As DNA, the CDR3 is TGTGCCAGCAGCTTAGATGGGAGAGGAGAAAAACTGTTTTTT. J is TRBJ1-4 and V is TRBV7-2; D remains ambiguous. The CDR3 has 14 residues. The V and J ends lost 1 base and 8 bases respectively, with 11 bases between them. CDR1 is SGHTA, CDR2 FQGNSA, per germline.